The clone carrying this T cell receptor (beta chain) has ten or more counts. Just one base apart from a much larger clone, this may be a read error. This sample was included in a study of blood T cells in healthy people across ages. They isolated at least 6 million PBMCs from each sample. Extraction of total RNA produced a minimum of 5 micrograms from each sample. Germline assignment: CDR1 SEHNR and CDR2 FQNEAQ (reference sequence). The V and J ends lost 5 bases and 4 bases respectively, with 14 bases between them. This CDR3 spans 14 amino acids. A second roughly 7 to 12 cycle PCR used barcoded and J-beta primers. TCRdb re-analysed the 5' RACE reads in MiXCR, keeping a single row per CDR3 protein. The sample carries hundreds of thousands of distinct CDR3 sequences, about 42% recorded once.

The sequence derives from a man aged 55-75 years in good health. J is TRBJ2-5 and V is TRBV7-9; D might be TRBD1 (5 bases). The sequencing input was blood. CDR3 sequence reads: CASSVQRQRETQYF. As DNA, the CDR3 is TGTGCCAGCAGCGTACAGAGACAGAGAGAGACCCAGTACTTC. Filled out from reference TRBV7-9 and TRBJ2-5, the complete variable domain reads DTGVSQNPRHKITKRGQNVTFRCDPISEHNRLYWYRQTLGQGPEFLTYFQNEAQLEKSRLLSDRFSAERPKGSFSTLEIQRTEQGDSAMYLCASSVQRQRETQYFGPGTRLLVL.